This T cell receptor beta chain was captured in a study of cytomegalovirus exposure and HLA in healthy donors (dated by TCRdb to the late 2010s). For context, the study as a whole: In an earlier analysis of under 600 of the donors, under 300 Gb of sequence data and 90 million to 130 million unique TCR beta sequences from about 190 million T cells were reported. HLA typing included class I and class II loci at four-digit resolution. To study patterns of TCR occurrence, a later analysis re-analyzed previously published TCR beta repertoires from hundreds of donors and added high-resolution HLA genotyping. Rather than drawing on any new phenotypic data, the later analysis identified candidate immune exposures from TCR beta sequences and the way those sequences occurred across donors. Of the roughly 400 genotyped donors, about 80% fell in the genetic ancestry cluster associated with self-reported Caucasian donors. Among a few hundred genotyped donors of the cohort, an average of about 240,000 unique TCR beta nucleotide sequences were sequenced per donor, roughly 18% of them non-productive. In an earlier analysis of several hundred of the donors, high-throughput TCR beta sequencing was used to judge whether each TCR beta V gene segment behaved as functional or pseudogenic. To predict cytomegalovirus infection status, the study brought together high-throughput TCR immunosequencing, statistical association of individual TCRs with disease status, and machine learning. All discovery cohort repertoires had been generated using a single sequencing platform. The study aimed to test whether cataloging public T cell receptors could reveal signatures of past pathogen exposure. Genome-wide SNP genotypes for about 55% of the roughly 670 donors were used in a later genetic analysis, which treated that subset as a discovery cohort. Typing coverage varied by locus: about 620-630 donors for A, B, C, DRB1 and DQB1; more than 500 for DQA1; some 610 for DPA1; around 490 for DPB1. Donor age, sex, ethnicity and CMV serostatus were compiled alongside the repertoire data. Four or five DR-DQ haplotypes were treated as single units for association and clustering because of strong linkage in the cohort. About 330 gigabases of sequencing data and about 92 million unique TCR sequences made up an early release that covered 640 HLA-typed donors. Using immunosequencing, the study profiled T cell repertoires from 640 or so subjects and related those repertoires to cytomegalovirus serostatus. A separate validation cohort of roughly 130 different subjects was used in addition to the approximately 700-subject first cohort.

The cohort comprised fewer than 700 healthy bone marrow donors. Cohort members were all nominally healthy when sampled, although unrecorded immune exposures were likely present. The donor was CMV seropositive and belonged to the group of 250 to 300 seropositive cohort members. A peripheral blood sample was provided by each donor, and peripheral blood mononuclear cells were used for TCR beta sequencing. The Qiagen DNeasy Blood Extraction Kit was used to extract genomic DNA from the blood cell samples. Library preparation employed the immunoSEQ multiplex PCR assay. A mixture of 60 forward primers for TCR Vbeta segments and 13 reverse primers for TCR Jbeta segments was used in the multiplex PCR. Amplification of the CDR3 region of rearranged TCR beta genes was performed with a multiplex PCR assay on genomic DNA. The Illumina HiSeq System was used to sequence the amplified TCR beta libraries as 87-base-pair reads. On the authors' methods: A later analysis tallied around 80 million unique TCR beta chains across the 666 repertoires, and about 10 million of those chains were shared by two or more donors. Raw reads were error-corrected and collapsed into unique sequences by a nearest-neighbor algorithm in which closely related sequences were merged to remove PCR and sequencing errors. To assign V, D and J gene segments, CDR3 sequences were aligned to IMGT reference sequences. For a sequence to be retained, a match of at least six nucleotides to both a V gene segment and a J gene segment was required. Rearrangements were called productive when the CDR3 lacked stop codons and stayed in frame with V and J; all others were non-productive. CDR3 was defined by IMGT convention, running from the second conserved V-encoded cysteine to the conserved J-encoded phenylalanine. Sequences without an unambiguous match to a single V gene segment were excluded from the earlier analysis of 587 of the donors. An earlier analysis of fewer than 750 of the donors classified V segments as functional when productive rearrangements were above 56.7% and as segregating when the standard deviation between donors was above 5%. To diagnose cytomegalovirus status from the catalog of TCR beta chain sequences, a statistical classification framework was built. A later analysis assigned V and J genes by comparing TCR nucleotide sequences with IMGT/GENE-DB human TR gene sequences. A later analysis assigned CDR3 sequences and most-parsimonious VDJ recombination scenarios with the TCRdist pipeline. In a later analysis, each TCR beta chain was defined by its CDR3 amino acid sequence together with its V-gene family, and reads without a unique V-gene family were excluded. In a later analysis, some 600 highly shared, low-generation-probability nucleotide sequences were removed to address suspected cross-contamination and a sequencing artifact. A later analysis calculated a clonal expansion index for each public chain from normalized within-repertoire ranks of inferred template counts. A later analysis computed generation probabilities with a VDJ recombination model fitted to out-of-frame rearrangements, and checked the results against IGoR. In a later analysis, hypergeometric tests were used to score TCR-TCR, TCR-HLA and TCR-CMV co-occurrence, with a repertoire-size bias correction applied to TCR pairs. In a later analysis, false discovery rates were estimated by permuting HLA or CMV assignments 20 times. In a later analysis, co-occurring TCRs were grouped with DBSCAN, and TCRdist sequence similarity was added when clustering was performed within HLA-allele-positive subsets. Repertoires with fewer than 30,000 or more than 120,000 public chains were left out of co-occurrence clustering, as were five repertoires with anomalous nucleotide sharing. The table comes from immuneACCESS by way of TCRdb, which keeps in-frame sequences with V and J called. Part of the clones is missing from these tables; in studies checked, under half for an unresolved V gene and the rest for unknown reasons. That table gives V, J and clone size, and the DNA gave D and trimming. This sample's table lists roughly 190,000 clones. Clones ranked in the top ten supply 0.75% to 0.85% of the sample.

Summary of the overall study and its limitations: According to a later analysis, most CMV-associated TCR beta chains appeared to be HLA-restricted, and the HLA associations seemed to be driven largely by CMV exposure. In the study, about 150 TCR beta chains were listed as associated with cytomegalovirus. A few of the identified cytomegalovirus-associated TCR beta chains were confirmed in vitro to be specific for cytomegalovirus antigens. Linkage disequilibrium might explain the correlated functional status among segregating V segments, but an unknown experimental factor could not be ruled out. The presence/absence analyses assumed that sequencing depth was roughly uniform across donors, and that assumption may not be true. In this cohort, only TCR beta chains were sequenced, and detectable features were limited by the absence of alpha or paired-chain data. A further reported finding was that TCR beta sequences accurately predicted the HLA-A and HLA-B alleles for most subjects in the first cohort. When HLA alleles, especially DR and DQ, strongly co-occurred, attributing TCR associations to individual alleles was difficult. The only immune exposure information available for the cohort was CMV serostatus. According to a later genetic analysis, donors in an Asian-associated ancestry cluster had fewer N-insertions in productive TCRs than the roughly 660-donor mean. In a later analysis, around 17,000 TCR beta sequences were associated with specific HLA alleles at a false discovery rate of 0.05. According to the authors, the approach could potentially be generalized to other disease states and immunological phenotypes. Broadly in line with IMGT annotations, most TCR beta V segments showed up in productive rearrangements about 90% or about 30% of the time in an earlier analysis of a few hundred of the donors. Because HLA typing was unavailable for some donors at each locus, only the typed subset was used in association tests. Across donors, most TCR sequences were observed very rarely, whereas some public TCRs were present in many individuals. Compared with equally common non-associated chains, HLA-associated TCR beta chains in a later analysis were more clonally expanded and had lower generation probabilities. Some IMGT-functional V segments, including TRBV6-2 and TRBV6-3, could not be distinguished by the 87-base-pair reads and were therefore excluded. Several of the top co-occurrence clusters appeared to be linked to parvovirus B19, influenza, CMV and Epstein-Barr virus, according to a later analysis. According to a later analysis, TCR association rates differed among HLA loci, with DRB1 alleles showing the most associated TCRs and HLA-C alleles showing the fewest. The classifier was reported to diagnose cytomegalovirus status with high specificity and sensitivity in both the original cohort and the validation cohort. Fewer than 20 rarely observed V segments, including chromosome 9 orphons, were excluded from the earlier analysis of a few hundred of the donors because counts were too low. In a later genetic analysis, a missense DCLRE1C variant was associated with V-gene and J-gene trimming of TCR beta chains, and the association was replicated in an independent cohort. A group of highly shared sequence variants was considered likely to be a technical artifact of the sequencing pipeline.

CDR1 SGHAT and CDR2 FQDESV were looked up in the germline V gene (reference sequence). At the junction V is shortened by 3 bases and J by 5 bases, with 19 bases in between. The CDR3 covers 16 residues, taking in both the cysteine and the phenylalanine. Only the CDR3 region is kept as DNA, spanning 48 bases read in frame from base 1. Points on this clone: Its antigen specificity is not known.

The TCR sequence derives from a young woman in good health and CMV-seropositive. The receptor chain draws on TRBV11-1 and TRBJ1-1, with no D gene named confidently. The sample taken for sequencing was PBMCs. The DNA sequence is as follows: TGTGCCAGCAGCTTCGGGTCTCCTTTGAGGGAGACTGAAGCTTTCTTT. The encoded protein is CASSFGSPLRETEAFF.